The 11 T cell receptor beta chains below come from one sample, sequenced in a study of OX40 agonist ivuxolimab in advanced cancers. The protocol was immunoSEQ multiplex PCR, while the TCRdb copy is restricted to in-frame clones and leaves out a portion. The sample consists of about 100,000 clones, around nine tenths of them appearing once. This specimen was CD4+ or CD8+ T cells sorted from blood, taken in a trial of the OX40 agonist ivuxolimab. The receptors were sampled from an adult with an advanced solid tumor such as melanoma, head and neck, liver or kidney cancer.

This chain joins TRBV4-2 and TRBJ1-2, with 8 bases that match TRBD1. The CDR3 has 16 amino acids. After removal of 1 base from V and 4 bases from J, the junction contained 8 bases not matched to a gene. Germline V gene lookup returns CDR1 LGHNA and CDR2 YNFKEQ. CDR3 coding DNA: TGTGCCAGCAGCCAAGCCGGGCAGGGGGCTGGCTATGGCTACACCTTC. As protein: CASSQAGQGAGYGYTF.

The chain combines TRBV19 with TRBJ1-5, with a possible D match to TRBD1 (5 bases). CDR1 and CDR2 from the germline V gene are LNHDA and SQIVND (reference sequence). This CDR3 contains 16 residues. The ends were cut back, 5 bases at V and 3 bases at J, with 17 bases in the middle. The DNA of the CDR3 is TGTGCCAGTAGTCCTACCGGGGGGGTGGACAATCAGCCCCAGCATTTT. Translating it yields CASSPTGGVDNQPQHF. Based on the CDR3 plus reference TRBV19 and TRBJ1-5, the full variable domain is DGGITQSPKYLFRKEGQNVTLSCEQNLNHDAMYWYRQDPGQGLRLIYYSQIVNDFQKGDIAEGYSVSREKKESFPLTVTSAQKNPTAFYLCASSPTGGVDNQPQHFGDGTRLSIL.

The chain recombines TRBV7-9 with TRBJ2-7, with 7 bases that match TRBD1. From germline, CDR1 is SEHNR and CDR2 FQNEAQ (reference sequence). Germline trimming cut 1 base from V and 2 bases from J; bases unmatched to any gene: 2. The CDR3 is made up of 14 amino acids. The CDR3 sequence is CASSLGGTAYEQYF. CDR3 bases: TGTGCCAGCAGCTTAGGAGGGACAGCCTACGAGCAGTACTTC.

The chain has TRBV6-1 and TRBJ1-3, with D tentatively TRBD1 (6 bases). The V gene's germline CDR1 is MNHNS and CDR2 SASEGT. The CDR3 length is 14 residues. Between the trimmed V and J ends, which lost 5 bases and 4 bases, there was a span of 12 bases. The CDR3 loop is CASSTGQLGNTIYF. The CDR3 bases are TGTGCCAGCAGTACCGGACAGCTAGGAAACACCATATATTTT.

The rearrangement links TRBV29-1 to TRBJ1-4; 7 nucleotides align to TRBD1. Trimming took 7 bases from V and 3 from J; bases not matched to a gene: 5. Germline CDR1 is SQVTM and CDR2 is ANQGSEA. This CDR3 comprises 13 residues. For the CDR3, the DNA is TGCAGCGGCCGACAGGGCCCTAATGAAAAACTGTTTTTT. It is translated as CSGRQGPNEKLFF.

The chain has TRBV6-1 and TRBJ1-6, with TRBD1 identical over 8 bases. CDR1 is MNHNS, CDR2 SASEGT, per germline. The CDR3 is 15 residues long. J lost 10 bases, V lost 2 bases, and 7 bases had no gene match. The CDR3 loop reads CASSELGQGISPLHF. The CDR3 DNA follows: TGTGCCAGCAGTGAACTAGGACAGGGTATCTCACCCCTCCACTTT.

This clone has a single count. The chain carries TRBV7-8 and TRBJ2-7; 9 bases align to TRBD2. The trim removed 2 bases at V and 6 bases at J, leaving 11 bases unmatched. This CDR3 region has 16 residues. Germline V gene lookup returns CDR1 SGHVS and CDR2 FQNEAQ. CDR3 sequence (DNA): TGTGCCAGCAGCTTAATTAGTGGGACTAGCTTCTCCGAGCAGTACTTC. Its protein is CASSLISGTSFSEQYF. The complete variable domain, with remaining parts taken from reference TRBV7-8 and TRBJ2-7, reads GAGVSQSPRYKVAKRGQDVALRCDPISGHVSLFWYQQALGQGPEFLTYFQNEAQLDKSGLPSDRFFAERPEGSVSTLKIQRTQQEDSAVYLCASSLISGTSFSEQYFGPGTRLTVT.

The CDR3 loop is CATSGGGAFF. The CDR3 nucleotides read TGTGCCACCTCAGGAGGGGGAGCTTTCTTT. The gene calls are TRBV6-4 and TRBJ1-1; D is perhaps TRBD1 (6 bases). Germline V lookup: CDR1 MRHNA, CDR2 SNTAGT. The CDR3 runs 10 residues. Trimming took 10 bases from V and 10 from J, leaving 13 bases between them.

This sequence joins TRBV29-1 and TRBJ2-5; 14 bases line up with TRBD2. Germline V gene data show CDR1 as SQVTM and CDR2 as ANQGSEA. There are 16 residues in the CDR3. J gave up 5 bases and V 6 bases, and 11 bases lay outside the gene matches. The CDR3 DNA reads TGCAGCGTAACGCCGGGACTAGCGGGAGTGGGGGAGACCCAGTACTTC. It encodes CSVTPGLAGVGETQYF.

V gene TRBV5-1 combines with J gene TRBJ1-1; 8 bases map to TRBD1. Trimming removed 0 bases from V and 4 bases from J; junction bases left unmatched: 5. Germline CDR1 and CDR2: SGHRS and YFSETQ. The length of the CDR3 is 15 residues. The CDR3 reads CASSLADRGITEAFF. CDR3 DNA sequence: TGCGCCAGCAGCTTGGCCGACAGGGGAATCACTGAAGCTTTCTTT.

The chain is built from TRBV25-1 and TRBJ2-1; D not certain. Germline V gives CDR1 MGHDK, CDR2 SYGVNS. The V and J ends lost 6 bases and 3 bases respectively, with 9 bases between them. The CDR3 runs to 13 residues. The CDR3 reads CASRGFLYNEQFF. The CDR3 DNA sequence: TGTGCCAGCAGGGGCTTCCTCTACAATGAGCAGTTCTTC.